One and the same sample provided the 19 T cell receptor beta chains below, sequenced in a study of cytomegalovirus exposure and HLA in healthy donors. 60 Vbeta and 13 Jbeta primers were used in PCR. Clones were read by immunoSEQ multiplex PCR, and TCRdb kept only the in-frame ones, dropping some. The data hold around 85,000 clones, with approximately 74% observed a single time. Sequenced sample: PBMCs. These TCRs come from a young man in good health and CMV-seropositive.

This clone was seen more than once but under ten times. V and J are TRBV2 and TRBJ1-1; 9 bases align to TRBD1. This CDR3 is 12 amino acids long. The germline V gene encodes CDR1 SNHLY and CDR2 FYNNEI. J gave up 5 bases and V 7 bases, and 2 bases lay outside the gene matches. CDR3 region: CASTDRGTEAFF. The CDR3 region has the DNA TGTGCCAGCACCGACAGGGGGACTGAAGCTTTCTTT.

The chain recombines TRBV5-5 with TRBJ1-1; perhaps TRBD1 as D (5 bases). The CDR3 has 16 amino acids. Germline assignment: CDR1 SGHKS and CDR2 YYEKEE (reference sequence). The ends were cut back, 1 base at V and 4 bases at J, with 17 bases in the middle. The CDR3 DNA is TGTGCCAGCAGCTTGAGTTTGGGACTATGGGGCACTGAAGCTTTCTTT. Its translation is CASSLSLGLWGTEAFF.

V usage is TRBV30 and J usage is TRBJ2-5; no clear D gene. The CDR3 extends over 13 amino acids. Trimming took off 0 bases at V and 5 bases at J, with 10 bases between the two ends. Germline V CDR1 and CDR2: GTSNPN, SVGIG (reference sequence). CDR3 DNA sequence: TGTGCCTGGAGTGTAGACCCGCGGGAGACCCAGTACTTC. It encodes CAWSVDPRETQYF.

V and J are TRBV29-1 and TRBJ2-3, with 13 bases aligning to TRBD2. Unmatched junction bases numbered 4, after V lost 4 bases and J lost 0 bases. The CDR3 is 16 residues long. CDR1 is SQVTM and CDR2 is ANQGSEA in the germline V gene. The CDR3 DNA reads TGCAGCGTTGTAACTAGCGGGGGGGGTAGCACAGATACGCAGTATTTT. Protein product: CSVVTSGGGSTDTQYF.

The V call is TRBV13, the J call TRBJ1-1; no clear D. Germline loops: CDR1 PRHDT, CDR2 FYEKMQ (reference sequence). The CDR3 consists of 14 residues. The V end was cut by 1 base, the J end by 4 bases, with 10 bases between. The CDR3 DNA sequence: TGTGCCAGCAGCTTAGAGTCCCGGGGCACTGAAGCTTTCTTT. Translated, it gives CASSLESRGTEAFF.

The chain joins TRBV5-6 to TRBJ2-3, with a weak D call TRBD2 (7 bases). This CDR3 has 14 amino acids. Trimming pared 0 bases from V and 5 bases from J, leaving 10 bases between. Germline V gene sequence: CDR1 SGHDT, CDR2 YYEEEE. CDR3 nucleotides: TGTGCCAGCAGCTTGGGCGGGGGCGGAGATACGCAGTATTTT. Translating it yields CASSLGGGGDTQYF.

The sample holds a few counts of this clone. V usage is TRBV28 and J usage is TRBJ1-2, with D tentatively TRBD1 (5 bases). Germline V gene lookup returns CDR1 MDHEN and CDR2 SYDVKM. Deletions cut 2 bases from V and 4 bases from J, with 8 bases between. The CDR3 has 13 residues. Here the CDR3 DNA reads TGTGCCAGCAGTTTAATTGGGGCCTATGGCTACACCTTC. Protein sequence: CASSLIGAYGYTF.

V gene TRBV5-8 combines with J gene TRBJ2-7; a possible D gene is TRBD2 (5 bases). The CDR3 length is 17 residues. Germline V gene data show CDR1 as SGHTS and CDR2 as YDEGEE. Trimming took 4 bases from V and 0 from J, leaving 20 bases between them. The CDR3 sequence is CASSLGEGASNSYEQYF. For the CDR3, the DNA is TGTGCCAGCAGCCTCGGGGAAGGAGCGTCCAACTCCTACGAGCAGTACTTC.

V usage is TRBV11-2 and J usage is TRBJ2-1; unclear D gene. This CDR3 comprises 13 residues. Trimming removed 5 bases from V and 4 bases from J, with 9 bases in between. From germline, CDR1 is SGHAT and CDR2 FQNNGV. This chain's CDR3 is CASSADTYNEQFF. CDR3 bases: TGTGCCAGCAGCGCCGACACGTACAATGAGCAGTTCTTC.

This clone has just one count. J is TRBJ1-6 and V is TRBV30; D possibly corresponds to TRBD1 (5 bases). Germline V gene data show CDR1 as GTSNPN and CDR2 as SVGIG (reference sequence). The CDR3 is 14 residues long. The germline V and J ends were trimmed by 0 bases and 6 bases, with 9 bases remaining between them. CDR3 bases: TGTGCCTGGAGTGTAGACAGAACTAATTCACCCCTCCACTTT. Translating gives CAWSVDRTNSPLHF.

The rearrangement uses TRBV5-1 and TRBJ2-6, with 7 bases fitting TRBD1. V gave up 1 base and J gave up 2 bases; unmatched junction bases: 9. The CDR3 has 18 residues. CDR1 is SGHRS and CDR2 is YFSETQ in the germline V gene. The CDR3, as DNA: TGCGCCAGCAGCTTGTACCGGGACAGCGTAGCTGGGGCCAACGTCCTGACTTTC. Its protein product is CASSLYRDSVAGANVLTF.

The V call is TRBV6-6, the J call TRBJ2-7; 12 positions agree with TRBD2. CDR1 is MNHNY and CDR2 is SVGAGI in the germline V gene (reference sequence). The trim removed 5 bases at V and 5 bases at J, leaving 10 bases unmatched. The CDR3 contains 16 residues. The CDR3 nucleotides are TGTGCCAGCAGTAAACCCGGACTAGCGGGAAGTAACGAGCAGTACTTC. Amino acid sequence: CASSKPGLAGSNEQYF.

This clone was counted a few times. The chain combines TRBV2 with TRBJ2-3; 8 nucleotides agree with TRBD1. The CDR3 is made up of 16 amino acids. Trimming at V came to 1 base and at J to 3 bases, leaving 6 bases not matched to a gene. Germline loops: CDR1 SNHLY, CDR2 FYNNEI. The CDR3 here is CASSEGTGHRTDTQYF. The CDR3 region has the DNA TGTGCCAGCAGTGAAGGGACAGGGCACCGGACAGATACGCAGTATTTT.

This rearrangement joins TRBV19 to TRBJ1-3; D might be TRBD1 (5 bases). V was pared by 8 bases and J by 0 bases, with 8 bases between. Germline V gene data show CDR1 as LNHDA and CDR2 as SQIVND (reference sequence). The CDR3 runs 13 residues. The CDR3 here is CASSGPSGNTIYF. The CDR3 DNA reads TGTGCCAGTTCAGGGCCCTCTGGAAACACCATATATTTT.

This clone was recorded once. V is TRBV30 and J is TRBJ1-2; possible D gene TRBD1, 6 bases. Trimming pared 4 bases from V and 6 bases from J, leaving 18 bases between. The CDR3 runs to 14 residues. Germline V CDR1 and CDR2: GTSNPN, SVGIG (reference sequence). Here the CDR3 reads CAWTRDNRKDGYTF. The CDR3 DNA reads TGTGCCTGGACCCGGGACAATCGTAAGGATGGCTACACCTTC. The full variable domain, rest sourced from reference TRBV30 and TRBJ1-2, is SQTIHQWPATLVQPVGSPLSLECTVEGTSNPNLYWYRQAAGRGLQLLFYSVGIGQISSEVPQNLSASRPQDRQFILSSKKLLLSDSGFYLCAWTRDNRKDGYTFGSGTRLTVV.

This chain connects TRBV19 to TRBJ1-2; D gene ambiguous. In germline, CDR1 is LNHDA, CDR2 SQIVND (reference sequence). The CDR3 totals 16 residues. Trimming stripped 0 bases from V and 2 bases from J, with 13 bases between. The CDR3: CASSIEAARQNYGYTF. The CDR3 bases are TGTGCCAGTAGTATAGAAGCCGCGCGGCAGAACTATGGCTACACCTTC. Looking up the rest from reference TRBV19 and TRBJ1-2 gives the full variable domain: DGGITQSPKYLFRKEGQNVTLSCEQNLNHDAMYWYRQDPGQGLRLIYYSQIVNDFQKGDIAEGYSVSREKKESFPLTVTSAQKNPTAFYLCASSIEAARQNYGYTFGSGTRLTVV.

The chain joins TRBV19 to TRBJ2-1, with 9 bases lining up with TRBD2. The CDR3 has 13 residues. Unmatched junction bases numbered 0, after V lost 1 base and J lost 8 bases. Germline CDR1 LNHDA, CDR2 SQIVND (reference sequence). CDR3 residues: CASSIGLADEQFF. CDR3 DNA sequence: TGTGCCAGTAGTATAGGACTAGCGGATGAGCAGTTCTTC.

The rearrangement links TRBV7-2 to TRBJ1-5; D may be TRBD1 (5 bases). V lost 1 base and J lost 7, with 11 bases in between. Germline loops: CDR1 SGHTA, CDR2 FQGNSA. This CDR3 comprises 14 residues. The DNA of the CDR3 is TGTGCCAGCAGCTTAGTGGCAGGGAAACAGCCCCAGCATTTT. It encodes CASSLVAGKQPQHF.

J is TRBJ2-3 and V is TRBV5-8; 8 bases agree with TRBD2. Germline V lookup: CDR1 SGHTS, CDR2 YDEGEE. With V trimmed by 4 bases and J by 0 bases, 10 bases remained unmatched. CDR3 length: 17 amino acids. CDR3 in amino acids: CASSPLTAGDSTDTQYF. CDR3 nucleotide sequence: TGTGCCAGCAGCCCGCTGACAGCGGGGGATAGCACAGATACGCAGTATTTT. Supplemented by reference TRBV5-8 and TRBJ2-3, the full variable domain reads EAGVTQSPTHLIKTRGQQATLRCSPISGHTSVYWYQQALGLGLQFLLWYDEGEERNRGNFPPRFSGRQFPNYSSELNVNALELEDSALYLCASSPLTAGDSTDTQYFGPGTRLTVL.